This entry is about one T cell receptor beta chain. Its antigen is still unknown. Naive CD8 cells lacked CD45RO, underwent positive selection for CCR7 and left out terminally differentiated effector memory CD45RA+ cells. The data were taken from a study of shared clonotypes between healthy human individuals. Turning to the study itself: Used for every donor were three CD4 naive, three CD4 memory, two CD8 naive and one CD8 memory plate.

Whole-study results and caveats: Limitation of the genetic and exposure-history diversity represented came from the few donors.

Several immunoSEQ plates received, in even portions, the genomic DNA of each subset. Produced via immunoSEQ multiplex PCR; TCRdb's table is partial and in-frame only. The sample lists hundreds of thousands of clones, approximately 95% occurring once. Germline CDR1 and CDR2: LNHDA and SQIVND (reference sequence). With 7 bases clipped from V and 0 bases from J, the junction kept 10 bases outside the gene matches. CDR3 length equals 16 residues. The TCR comes from a young woman in good health. The material sequenced was naive CD8+ T cells sorted from blood. This sequence joins TRBV19 and TRBJ1-1; TRBD1 matches at 8 bases. The CDR3 region has the DNA TGTGCCAGTATGGCGGACAGGGAGGGAGTGAACACTGAAGCTTTCTTT. This gives the protein CASMADREGVNTEAFF.